The 27 T cell receptor beta chains given below trace back to one sample, sequenced in a study of shared clonotypes between healthy human individuals. Sequencing was performed with immunoSEQ multiplex PCR; in TCRdb, only in-frame clones are kept and a portion is missing. The sample has 400,000 to 600,000 clones, roughly 77% seen once; the top ten hold around 13%. Specimen: PBMCs. These receptors were collected from a woman aged 40 to 50 in good health. Some clones in this sample may be carry-over from other donors' samples.

The chain combines TRBV9 with TRBJ2-3; 9 bases fit TRBD2. Germline assignment: CDR1 SGDLS and CDR2 YYNGEE. With V trimmed by 0 bases and J by 2 bases, 7 bases remained unmatched. The CDR3 has 17 amino acids. CDR3 sequence (DNA): TGTGCCAGCAGCGTAGTTTCGTCTAGCGGGAACACAGATACGCAGTATTTT. It encodes CASSVVSSSGNTDTQYF.

Of note for this clone: At the DNA level, this CDR3 is encoded by other sequences in the same sample as well. V usage is TRBV11-3 and J usage is TRBJ2-3; 7 nucleotides match TRBD2. CDR3 length: 15 residues. Germline CDR1 reads SGHNT; CDR2 reads YENEEA. The ends lost 1 base at V and 2 bases at J; junction bases unmatched: 3. CDR3 nucleotide sequence: TGTGCCAGCAGCTTAGGTCTAGCGGACACAGATACGCAGTATTTT. Translation: CASSLGLADTDTQYF.

V usage is TRBV5-1 and J usage is TRBJ2-5; 8 positions match TRBD1. Matching the DNA end better, TRBJ2-7 makes the J call doubtful. CDR3 length: 16 amino acids. Germline-derived CDR1 and CDR2 are SGHRS and YFSETQ. The CDR3 here is CASSSEGDRRYYEQYF. The CDR3 DNA sequence: TGCGCCAGCAGCTCAGAGGGGGACAGGCGCTACTACGAGCAGTACTTC.

CDR3 coding DNA: TGTGCCGGCGGGACAGCTCTCAATCAGCCCCAGCATTTT. It translates to CAGGTALNQPQHF. The chain carries TRBV27 and TRBJ1-5; 7 bases map to TRBD1. V gave up 11 bases and J gave up 3 bases; unmatched junction bases: 7. This CDR3 spans 13 amino acids. CDR1 and CDR2 (germline): MNHEY, SMNVEV (reference sequence).

The chain is built from TRBV5-1 and TRBJ1-3; a possible D gene is TRBD1 (6 bases). The CDR3 consists of 14 residues. Germline V gene sequence: CDR1 SGHRS, CDR2 YFSETQ. Trimming shortened V by 0 bases and J by 2 bases, and 6 bases separated the two germline ends. The CDR3 spells CASSLGTAGNTIYF. The CDR3 nucleotides are TGCGCCAGCAGCTTGGGGACAGCTGGAAACACCATATATTTT.

The rearrangement joins TRBV19 to TRBJ1-3, with a tentative D call TRBD1 (5 bases). Germline V lookup: CDR1 LNHDA, CDR2 SQIVND (reference sequence). Trimming left V 8 bases short and J 2 bases short, with 13 bases between. The CDR3 spans 14 residues. In nucleotides, the CDR3 is TGTGCCAGTGCCGCAGGGATTCCTGGAAACACCATATATTTT. It is translated as CASAAGIPGNTIYF.

The table lists this clone with a count of one. This rearrangement joins TRBV5-1 to TRBJ2-1, with TRBD1 identical over 7 bases. The CDR3 is 16 amino acids. The germline V gene encodes CDR1 SGHRS and CDR2 YFSETQ. With V trimmed by 4 bases and J by 0 bases, 7 bases remained unmatched. The chain's CDR3 is CASSHSGQSSYNEQFF. The CDR3 DNA reads TGCGCCAGCAGCCACTCGGGACAGAGCTCCTACAATGAGCAGTTCTTC.

The rearrangement uses TRBV6-5 and TRBJ2-3; 15 nucleotides line up with TRBD2. Germline V lookup: CDR1 MNHEY, CDR2 SVGAGI. The CDR3 covers 16 residues. With V trimmed by 4 bases and J by 5 bases, 4 bases remained unmatched. CDR3 residues: CASSWTSGRALDTQYF. DNA for the CDR3: TGTGCCAGCAGTTGGACTAGCGGGAGGGCCCTAGATACGCAGTATTTT.

The chain links TRBV6-5 to TRBJ2-7; D is unresolved. Germline V lookup: CDR1 MNHEY, CDR2 SVGAGI. V was trimmed by 5 bases and J by 7 bases, leaving 9 bases between them. The CDR3 spans 11 residues. CDR3: CASSEWGEQYF. The CDR3 nucleotides are TGTGCCAGCAGTGAATGGGGAGAGCAGTACTTC.

The J gene is TRBJ2-1, the V gene TRBV19; TRBD1 aligns across 12 bases. The germline V gene encodes CDR1 LNHDA and CDR2 SQIVND (reference sequence). V lost 3 bases to trimming and J lost 8 bases; unmatched junction nucleotides: 5. There are 15 residues in the CDR3. CDR3 DNA sequence: TGTGCCAGTAGTATTCCGGGACAGGGGGCCGATGAGCAGTTCTTC. Translation gives CASSIPGQGADEQFF.

This clone is deemed medium-sized. The rearrangement links TRBV7-9 to TRBJ2-5; the D is unclear. The CDR3 sequence is 12 residues long. V gave up 0 bases and J gave up 5 bases, with 4 bases separating them. Germline CDR1 is SEHNR and CDR2 is FQNEAQ (reference sequence). CDR3 sequence reads: CASSLAIETQYF. Written as DNA, the CDR3 is TGTGCCAGCAGCTTAGCGATCGAGACCCAGTACTTC. Supplemented by reference TRBV7-9 and TRBJ2-5, the full variable domain reads DTGVSQNPRHKITKRGQNVTFRCDPISEHNRLYWYRQTLGQGPEFLTYFQNEAQLEKSRLLSDRFSAERPKGSFSTLEIQRTEQGDSAMYLCASSLAIETQYFGPGTRLLVL.

As regards this clone: The sample carries other DNA sequences with the same CDR3. The chain combines TRBV30 with TRBJ2-7, with 8 nucleotides matching TRBD2. The CDR3 is made up of 15 amino acids. J lost 2 bases, V lost 3 bases, and 9 bases had no gene match. Germline V gives CDR1 GTSNPN, CDR2 SVGIG (reference sequence). The CDR3 bases are TGTGCCTGGAGCGCGGTAGCGGGAAGGGCCTACGAGCAGTACTTC. Its protein is CAWSAVAGRAYEQYF.

The chain links TRBV27 to TRBJ1-2, with TRBD1 matching over 8 bases. Losses at the gene ends were 6 bases for V and 2 bases for J; bases not matched to a gene: 2. The CDR3 contains 13 residues. CDR1 and CDR2 from the germline V gene are MNHEY and SMNVEV (reference sequence). CDR3 DNA: TGTGCCAGCAGGAGGGACAGGAACTATGGCTACACCTTC. Its translation is CASRRDRNYGYTF.

About this clone: Other DNA sequences in this sample translate to the same CDR3. The rearrangement uses TRBV14 and TRBJ2-7, with 9 bases identical to TRBD2. Looked up from germline, CDR1 is SGHDN and CDR2 is FVKESK. V was clipped by 6 bases and J by 3 bases; unmatched bases: 3. The CDR3 runs to 13 residues. The CDR3 sequence is CASSPSGVYEQYF. As DNA, the CDR3 is TGTGCCAGCAGTCCTAGCGGGGTCTACGAGCAGTACTTC.

This clone was seen just once. The chain carries TRBV11-2 and TRBJ2-1; 11 bases map to TRBD2. V lost 5 bases and J lost 5; bases outside the gene matches: 17. This CDR3 has 19 residues. Germline CDR1 reads SGHAT; CDR2 reads FQNNGV. The CDR3 DNA reads as TGTGCCAGCAGCACGGACAGGGCACTAGCGGGAGTCATGAACAATGAGCAGTTCTTC. Translating gives CASSTDRALAGVMNNEQFF.

A note on this clone: The sample carries other DNA sequences with the same CDR3. This rearrangement joins TRBV5-1 to TRBJ2-3; D call uncertain. CDR3 length: 16 residues. Germline loops: CDR1 SGHRS, CDR2 YFSETQ. V was shortened by 0 bases and J by 0 bases, with 11 bases between the two germline ends. The DNA of the CDR3 is TGCGCCAGCAGCTTGGGTCCGCGTCGGAGCACAGATACGCAGTATTTT. Encoded protein: CASSLGPRRSTDTQYF.

This chain joins TRBV29-1 and TRBJ1-2; D gene uncertain. The CDR3 is made up of 10 amino acids. Germline CDR1 SQVTM, CDR2 ANQGSEA. Trimming took 4 bases from V and 6 from J, leaving 6 bases between them. CDR3 in amino acids: CSVGEDGYTF. Written as DNA, the CDR3 is TGCAGCGTTGGTGAGGATGGCTACACCTTC.

The chain links TRBV27 to TRBJ2-3; 9 nucleotides align to TRBD1. Germline lookup yields CDR1 MNHEY and CDR2 SMNVEV (reference sequence). CDR3 size: 15 residues. The J segment lost 0 bases and the V segment lost 7 bases, leaving 5 bases of the junction unmatched. CDR3 region: CASTPGTGSTDTQYF. The CDR3 bases are TGTGCCAGCACCCCCGGGACAGGGAGCACAGATACGCAGTATTTT.

This clone was counted once. The chain couples TRBV5-1 to TRBJ2-2, with D tentatively TRBD1 or TRBD2 (5 bases each). The germline V gene has CDR1 SGHRS and CDR2 YFSETQ. The CDR3 is 15 residues long. V shed 0 bases and J shed 4 bases, with 10 bases lying between them. CDR3 amino acids: CASSLVKGSTGELFF. In DNA form, the CDR3 reads TGCGCCAGCAGCTTGGTAAAGGGGAGCACCGGGGAGCTGTTTTTT. Variable domain in full (rest from reference TRBV5-1 and TRBJ2-2): KAGVTQTPRYLIKTRGQQVTLSCSPISGHRSVSWYQQTPGQGLQFLFEYFSETQRNKGNFPGRFSGRQFSNSRSEMNVSTLELGDSALYLCASSLVKGSTGELFFGEGSRLTVL.

A single count supports this clone. The J gene is TRBJ2-1, the V gene TRBV5-1; TRBD2 is a possible D gene (6 bases). Germline V gene data show CDR1 as SGHRS and CDR2 as YFSETQ. V lost 4 bases to trimming and J lost 5 bases, with 16 bases between them. The CDR3 contains 15 residues. The CDR3 spells CASSPPTGVHNEQFF. As DNA, the CDR3 is TGCGCCAGCAGCCCCCCTACGGGAGTGCACAATGAGCAGTTCTTC.

V and J are TRBV28 and TRBJ1-5; a weak D match, TRBD1 (5 bases). This CDR3 contains 15 residues. Trimming left V 3 bases short and J 4 bases short, with 13 bases between. Germline assignment: CDR1 MDHEN and CDR2 SYDVKM. Written as DNA, the CDR3 is TGTGCCAGCAGTTTCCCCCGACAGTCTAATCAGCCCCAGCATTTT. Protein: CASSFPRQSNQPQHF.

This clone has only a few counts. The chain couples TRBV28 to TRBJ1-4; D ambiguous. Germline assignment: CDR1 MDHEN and CDR2 SYDVKM. The CDR3 is 12 residues long. V gave up 9 bases and J gave up 10 bases, with 15 bases separating them. For the CDR3, the DNA is TGTGCCAGTTTATCTGACGGGGTAAAACTGTTTTTT. Its protein product is CASLSDGVKLFF.

The gene calls are TRBV9 and TRBJ2-1; D is unresolved. CDR1 is SGDLS and CDR2 is YYNGEE in the germline V gene. This CDR3 region has 14 residues. The V gene lost 3 bases and the J gene lost 3 bases, with 10 bases spanning the gap. The CDR3 here is CASSAGRFYNEQFF. The CDR3 DNA reads as TGTGCCAGCAGCGCCGGACGTTTCTACAATGAGCAGTTCTTC. The whole variable domain, filled in from reference TRBV9 and TRBJ2-1, reads DSGVTQTPKHLITATGQRVTLRCSPRSGDLSVYWYQQSLDQGLQFLIQYYNGEERAKGNILERFSAQQFPDLHSELNLSSLELGDSALYFCASSAGRFYNEQFFGPGTRLTVL.

This chain connects TRBV29-1 to TRBJ2-7; 12 nucleotides line up with TRBD1. The V and J ends lost 2 bases and 6 bases, in that order; junction bases with no gene match: 8. Germline loops: CDR1 SQVTM, CDR2 ANQGSEA. This CDR3 spans 15 amino acids. The CDR3 region has the DNA TGCAGCGTTGAAAGGGGGACAGGGGGCGTGGGCGAGCAGTACTTC. This encodes CSVERGTGGVGEQYF.

The rearrangement joins TRBV6-1 to TRBJ1-2; D remains unclear. Germline CDR1 and CDR2: MNHNS and SASEGT. The CDR3 has 11 residues. V was trimmed by 7 bases and J by 8 bases, leaving 11 bases between them. DNA of the CDR3: TGTGCCAGCACTTCGCCTCGGGGCTACACCTTC. Residues: CASTSPRGYTF.

This clone was counted once. The V and J genes are TRBV6-5 and TRBJ1-5; D call uncertain. V lost 3 bases and J 2 bases, leaving 8 bases between the germline ends. CDR3 length equals 14 residues. CDR1 and CDR2 from the germline V gene are MNHEY and SVGAGI. The CDR3 DNA sequence: TGTGCCAGCAGTTATAGGAGGGGCAATCAGCCCCAGCATTTT. Protein product: CASSYRRGNQPQHF.

This clone showed up just once. The chain couples TRBV29-1 to TRBJ2-1; no reliable D call. Germline V gives CDR1 SQVTM, CDR2 ANQGSEA. The CDR3 contains 12 residues. V was shortened by 7 bases and J by 8 bases, with 15 bases between the two germline ends. This CDR3 reads CSGSTRFDEQFF. In DNA, the CDR3 is TGCAGCGGAAGTACAAGGTTCGATGAGCAGTTCTTC.